The 27 T cell receptor beta chains presented below share a single source sample, sequenced in a study of blood T cell repertoires in COVID-19. Sequenced by immunoSEQ multiplex PCR; TCRdb stores in-frame clones only, minus some. Found here are 100,000 or so clones, around 85% of them singletons; the top ten hold around an eighth. Material: peripheral blood. These receptors came from a man in his forties or fifties with active or convalescent COVID-19.

The rearrangement links TRBV19 to TRBJ1-5, with a tentative D call TRBD1 (6 bases). CDR3 size: 14 residues. The germline V gene has CDR1 LNHDA and CDR2 SQIVND (reference sequence). Trimming removed 7 bases at V and 3 bases at J, with 13 bases between. The CDR3 DNA follows: TGTGCCAGTAAATCCCAGGGACACAATCAGCCCCAGCATTTT. It specifies CASKSQGHNQPQHF.

V gene TRBV11-3 combines with J gene TRBJ2-1, with 7 bases fitting TRBD2. V was clipped by 3 bases and J by 7 bases; unmatched bases: 0. The CDR3 runs to 12 residues. Germline CDR1 SGHNT, CDR2 YENEEA. The CDR3 sequence is CASSFSGNEQFF. The CDR3 DNA is TGTGCCAGCAGCTTTAGCGGGAATGAGCAGTTCTTC.

The V gene is TRBV7-6, the J gene TRBJ1-1, with 7 nucleotides matching TRBD1. The CDR3 runs 15 residues. Trimming took 5 bases from V and 1 from J; bases not matched to a gene: 7. The germline gives CDR1 SGHVS, CDR2 FNYEAQ. The CDR3 DNA reads TGTGCCAGCAGCCCCTGGACAGGCGGGAACACTGAAGCTTTCTTT. This codes for CASSPWTGGNTEAFF.

The chain carries TRBV5-1 and TRBJ2-4, with D perhaps TRBD1 (6 bases). Deletions cut 5 bases from V and 10 bases from J, with 22 bases between. Germline V gene lookup returns CDR1 SGHRS and CDR2 YFSETQ. The CDR3 has 15 residues. Written as DNA, the CDR3 is TGCGCCAGCAGACCGCCAGGGGCTCTCGAAGGTATTCAGTACTTC. The encoded protein is CASRPPGALEGIQYF.

The chain links TRBV6-5 to TRBJ2-7, with D tentatively TRBD1 (6 bases). The CDR3 runs to 13 residues. Trimming took off 6 bases at V and 5 bases at J, with 14 bases between the two ends. The germline CDR1 and CDR2 sequences are MNHEY and SVGAGI. Written as DNA, the CDR3 is TGTGCCAGCAGCAATACAGGGACAAACGAGCAGTACTTC. It specifies CASSNTGTNEQYF.

The rearrangement uses TRBV7-6 and TRBJ2-1, with 10 bases fitting TRBD1. The CDR3 spans 15 residues. Unmatched junction bases numbered 5, after V lost 2 bases and J lost 7 bases. Per the germline V gene, CDR1 is SGHVS and CDR2 is FNYEAQ. The CDR3 nucleotides are TGTGCCAGCAGCTTATACGGGACAGGGGTTAATGAGCAGTTCTTC. Translated: CASSLYGTGVNEQFF.

This chain joins TRBV20-1 and TRBJ2-1; 9 bases fit TRBD2. Per the germline V gene, CDR1 is DFQATT and CDR2 is SNEGSKA (reference sequence). The CDR3 runs 17 residues. J lost 5 bases, V lost 3 bases, and 14 bases had no gene match. The CDR3 here is CSASGREGLIMDNEQFF. The DNA for the CDR3 is TGCAGTGCTAGTGGGCGGGAGGGCCTCATAATGGACAATGAGCAGTTCTTC.

The chain has TRBV19 and TRBJ1-6; D is possibly TRBD1 (5 bases). Germline V lookup: CDR1 LNHDA, CDR2 SQIVND (reference sequence). V dropped 1 base and J dropped 6 bases, with 7 bases sitting between them. CDR3 length equals 14 residues. CDR3 sequence (DNA): TGTGCCAGTAGTATAGGACAGCCTAATTCACCCCTCCACTTT. It yields the protein CASSIGQPNSPLHF.

CDR3 sequence: CAPRGSGSSYNEQFF. DNA of the CDR3: TGTGCCCCCAGGGGTAGCGGGAGCTCCTACAATGAGCAGTTCTTC. This rearrangement joins TRBV2 to TRBJ2-1, with TRBD2 matching over 9 bases. CDR1 and CDR2 from the germline V gene are SNHLY and FYNNEI. The CDR3 runs 15 residues. V lost 11 bases, J lost 0 bases, and 8 bases stayed unmatched.

V usage is TRBV27 and J usage is TRBJ1-2; 7 bases match TRBD1. Germline V CDR1 and CDR2: MNHEY, SMNVEV (reference sequence). The CDR3 totals 13 residues. J lost 7 bases, V lost 6 bases, and 8 bases had no gene match. DNA of the CDR3: TGTGCCAGCAGCTCGACAGGGTTCCTTGGCTACACCTTC. As protein: CASSSTGFLGYTF.

In DNA form, the CDR3 reads TGTGCCAGCAGCTCCTTGACTAACACAGATACGCAGTATTTT. Translating gives CASSSLTNTDTQYF. This chain connects TRBV5-6 to TRBJ2-3; perhaps TRBD2 as D (5 bases). This CDR3 has 14 residues. Germline loops: CDR1 SGHDT, CDR2 YYEEEE. Trimming removed 3 bases from V and 2 bases from J, with 10 bases in between.

CDR3 bases: TGTGCCTGGAGTGTAGGAGCTGCGGGGGAAGAGACCCAGTACTTC. Translated: CAWSVGAAGEETQYF. The gene calls are TRBV30 and TRBJ2-5; the match to TRBD2 covers 7 bases. The CDR3 has 15 residues. J gave up 3 bases and V 0 bases, and 7 bases lay outside the gene matches. Germline V lookup: CDR1 GTSNPN, CDR2 SVGIG (reference sequence).

The rearrangement uses TRBV25-1 and TRBJ1-4; tentatively, D is TRBD1 (5 bases). Germline loops: CDR1 MGHDK, CDR2 SYGVNS. CDR3 size: 15 residues. With 0 bases removed from V and 6 bases from J, the gap between germline ends came to 11 bases. The CDR3 spells CASSEYGVGDEKLFF. The CDR3 DNA reads TGTGCCAGCAGTGAATATGGGGTAGGGGATGAAAAACTGTTTTTT.

The chain joins TRBV19 to TRBJ2-1; 14 bases match TRBD2. V trimming: 5 bases; J trimming: 9 bases; junction bases outside the gene matches: 3. The CDR3 runs to 14 residues. Germline V CDR1 and CDR2: LNHDA, SQIVND (reference sequence). In DNA, the CDR3 is TGTGCCAGTAGTCCGGGACTAGCGGGAGTTGAGCAGTTCTTC. Amino acids: CASSPGLAGVEQFF.

This chain links TRBV21-1 with TRBJ2-3; the D call TRBD1 from the table was never checked on the DNA. TRBV21-1 is reported as a pseudogene. The CDR3 is 17 residues long. CDR3 in DNA: TGTGCCAGCATCCCCGCCCCCGGACAGGCTAGCACAGATACGCAGTATTTT. Amino acids: CASIPAPGQASTDTQYF.

The chain recombines TRBV28 with TRBJ2-2, with 9 nucleotides matching TRBD1. Germline V gene data show CDR1 as MDHEN and CDR2 as SYDVKM. CDR3 length: 14 amino acids. V trimming: 7 bases; J trimming: 5 bases; junction bases outside the gene matches: 5. The CDR3 sequence: CASMGTGWTGELFF. In DNA, the CDR3 is TGTGCCAGCATGGGGACAGGGTGGACCGGGGAGCTGTTTTTT.

In DNA, the CDR3 is TGTGCCACCAGTGATTTAGCGGACTTACAGTTCTTC. It codes for CATSDLADLQFF. V and J are TRBV24-1 and TRBJ2-1; TRBD2 might be the D (5 bases). Trimming pared 1 base from V and 13 bases from J, leaving 10 bases between. The CDR3 is 12 amino acids. Germline values: CDR1 KGHDR, CDR2 SFDVKD.

The chain joins TRBV5-5 to TRBJ1-1, with D uncertain. V shed 3 bases and J shed 1 base, with 10 bases lying between them. Germline V CDR1 and CDR2: SGHKS, YYEKEE (reference sequence). CDR3 length: 14 residues. CDR3 coding DNA: TGTGCCAGCAGCTACTGGGCGGGGAACACTGAAGCTTTCTTT. Its translation is CASSYWAGNTEAFF.

Regarding this clone: This sample includes further DNA sequences coding for the same CDR3. The V gene is TRBV28, the J gene TRBJ1-1; no definite D call. CDR1 is MDHEN, CDR2 SYDVKM, per germline. The CDR3 covers 14 residues. Trimming cost V 3 bases and J 0 bases, with 8 bases left between them. The CDR3 nucleotides are TGTGCCAGCAGTTTCGGCGGAATGAACACTGAAGCTTTCTTT. This gives the protein CASSFGGMNTEAFF.

The chain couples TRBV28 to TRBJ1-1; no clear D gene. This CDR3 contains 12 residues. V lost 5 bases to trimming and J lost 3 bases, with 7 bases between them. From germline, CDR1 is MDHEN and CDR2 SYDVKM. CDR3 coding DNA: TGTGCCAGCAGTAAACTCTACACTGAAGCTTTCTTT. This encodes CASSKLYTEAFF. Using reference TRBV28 and TRBJ1-1 for the parts outside the CDR3, the full variable domain is DVKVTQSSRYLVKRTGEKVFLECVQDMDHENMFWYRQDPGLGLRLIYFSYDVKMKEKGDIPEGYSVSREKKERFSLILESASTNQTSMYLCASSKLYTEAFFGQGTRLTVV.

The V gene is TRBV9, the J gene TRBJ2-5; possibly TRBD2 for D (6 bases). Germline V gene lookup returns CDR1 SGDLS and CDR2 YYNGEE. Trimming stripped 4 bases from V and 5 bases from J, with 15 bases between. This CDR3 is built from 14 residues. CDR3 in DNA: TGTGCCAGCAGCTCCATCGGGGGTCGGGAGACCCAGTACTTC. Its protein is CASSSIGGRETQYF.

V usage is TRBV14 and J usage is TRBJ1-2; D remains ambiguous. Germline V lookup: CDR1 SGHDN, CDR2 FVKESK. The CDR3 is 14 amino acids. V lost 0 bases and J 7 bases, leaving 12 bases between the germline ends. CDR3 residues: CASSQDHEPLGYTF. The CDR3 bases are TGTGCCAGCAGCCAAGATCACGAGCCTCTTGGCTACACCTTC.

A note on this clone: The conserved closing phenylalanine or tryptophan is absent in this CDR3, likely reflecting a read error. The limits of the CDR3 on the DNA are not certain, so only TCRdb's listed CDR3 is given. This chain uses TRBV10-3 with TRBJ2-7; TRBD2, the D gene given by the table, was not confirmed from the DNA. With termini counted, the CDR3 has 12 amino acids. CDR1 is ENHRY and CDR2 is SYGVKD in the germline V gene. The CDR3 is CAISRTGTSSQI.

This chain connects TRBV27 to TRBJ2-2; TRBD2 agrees at 9 bases. V lost 5 bases, J lost 5 bases, and 12 bases stayed unmatched. CDR1 and CDR2 from the germline V gene are MNHEY and SMNVEV (reference sequence). The CDR3 has 17 residues. The CDR3, as DNA: TGTGCCAGCAGTCCATTTCTGGCGGGAGGGGGGACCGGGGAGCTGTTTTTT. This gives the protein CASSPFLAGGGTGELFF.

This sequence joins TRBV6-1 and TRBJ2-7; D is perhaps TRBD1 (6 bases). This CDR3 contains 13 residues. Germline values: CDR1 MNHNS, CDR2 SASEGT. V lost 3 bases and J 0 bases, leaving 6 bases between the germline ends. The chain's CDR3 is CASSEDSSYEQYF. CDR3 sequence (DNA): TGTGCCAGCAGTGAGGACAGCTCCTACGAGCAGTACTTC.

CDR3 DNA: TGTGCCAGCAGTTACTCGTCCCCTTATGGCTACACCTTC. This encodes CASSYSSPYGYTF. V is TRBV6-6 and J is TRBJ1-2; D remains unclear. The V end lost 0 bases, the J end lost 5 bases, and 7 bases lay between the germline ends. The germline V gene has CDR1 MNHNY and CDR2 SVGAGI (reference sequence). The CDR3 consists of 13 residues.

The chain is built from TRBV6-5 and TRBJ2-5, with 8 bases aligning to TRBD2. This CDR3 has 15 amino acids. In germline, CDR1 is MNHEY, CDR2 SVGAGI. With 2 bases clipped from V and 3 bases from J, the junction kept 5 bases outside the gene matches. The CDR3 loop is CASSYRVGREETQYF. The CDR3, as DNA: TGTGCCAGCAGTTACCGGGTCGGGAGGGAAGAGACCCAGTACTTC.